What follows describes a single TCR beta chain. This clone was detected a few times. This receptor's antigen is unknown. No base quality information exists; no much larger clone differs at one position. Each collaborating institution followed its own protocols to collect whole blood in K2EDTA tubes. For TCRbeta analysis, collaborators shipped samples in one of three forms: frozen whole blood, isolated PBMCs, or DNA extracted from either of those sample types. The data were obtained in a study of blood T cell repertoires in COVID-19 (dated by TCRdb to between 2020 and 2021). Turning to the overall study: Collaborator samples came from the United States, Italy and Spain and covered acute and convalescent phases of COVID-19. The prospective study material was composed of cDNA or gDNA derived from T cells, B-cell-depleted T cells, or PBMCs. HLA class I and class II types, where available, came from metadata supplied by the sample provider rather than from assay-based typing. Samples were obtained from the ongoing ImmuneRACE study (first 160 participants) and from over a thousand subjects provided by 6 global collaborators. A de-identified subject ID, COVID-19 status, age in years and sex were almost always included in the sample metadata. Deeply sampled blood TCRbeta repertoires from subjects exposed to, actively infected with, or recovered from COVID-19 were included in the dataset. The repertoires were released in a freely available public database intended as a resource for research on the immune response to SARS-CoV-2. Summary of the overall study and its limitations: The quantity of clinical and demographic metadata differed by source and by participant and was supplied without curation.

TCRbeta CDR3 regions were amplified from genomic DNA by means of the immunoSEQ Assay, a bias-controlled multiplex PCR. Per the authors' processing: The number of nucleated cells in each sample was estimated by amplification of reference gene primers within the assay. To quantify the absolute abundance of each unique TCRbeta CDR3 rearrangement, sequence reads were collapsed and filtered. For each sample, productive Simpson clonality was calculated as the square root of Simpson's diversity index over productive rearrangements. Entries here come from immuneACCESS through TCRdb and include only in-frame sequences with V and J called. Some clones fail to appear in such tables; in the studies checked, an unresolved V gene covers under half of the shortfall, and the cause of the remainder is unknown. That table furnishes V, J and clone size, whereas the DNA furnished D and trimming. This sample holds 100,000 to 150,000 clones; roughly 80% were observed only once. Of the sample, 5% to 8% is held by the ten largest clones.

Trimming costs V 6 bases and J 0 bases, and their ends lie 10 bases apart. CDR1 and CDR2 were assigned from the germline V gene as SGDLS and YYNGEE. The CDR3 holds 14 amino acids from the cysteine to the phenylalanine. Only the CDR3 region is kept as DNA, spanning 42 bases read in frame from base 1. The sample was peripheral blood. The chain was built from TRBV9 and TRBJ1-3; TRBD1 is perhaps the D gene, given 6 matching bases. The source is a man between 65 and 85 years old with acute or convalescent COVID-19. The CDR3 here reads CASTQGGSGNTIYF. The DNA sequence is given as TGTGCCAGCACCCAAGGGGGCTCTGGAAACACCATATATTTT.